This T cell receptor beta chain was recorded in a study of T cell responses to AZD1222 COVID-19 vaccine. Study results and caveats: Just a handful of AZD1222 recipients were seropositive at baseline. Unmutated variant regions reportedly attract nearly half of all spike-specific TCRs.

The germline gives CDR1 SGHRS, CDR2 YFSETQ. Trimming removed 6 bases from V and 1 base from J, with 10 bases in between. This CDR3 spans 13 amino acids. Libraries were prepared by immunoSEQ multiplex PCR; TCRdb keeps only in-frame clonotypes and omits some of them. The table shows more than 85,000 clones, with about 89% occurring only once. In regard to this clone: Its cognate antigen is unknown.

The TCR originated in an adult in good health. The source material was peripheral blood, sampled on day 0 of AZD1222 vaccination. V gene TRBV5-1 combines with J gene TRBJ1-2; D is undetermined. CDR3 sequence reads: CASTPDFNYGYTF. Here the CDR3 DNA reads TGCGCCAGCACCCCGGACTTTAACTATGGCTACACCTTC.